This T cell receptor (beta chain) was sequenced during a study of lymphopenia after photon versus proton radiotherapy (dated by TCRdb to between 2018 and 2020). For the study in its entirety: The immunological effects of photon versus proton radiation therapy were compared in patients with gastrointestinal tumors who developed high-grade lymphopenia. A cohort of some 20 patients with gastrointestinal tumors who received either photon or proton therapy and subsequently developed lymphopenia was included. The goal of the study was to describe how the two radiation modalities differ in their effects on the immune system. Overall results and qualifications from the work: The authors looked at the survival association only in patients who died, and they framed better survival with proton therapy as a possibility rather than a demonstrated result. Proton-treated patients stayed relatively stable during treatment, while photon-treated patients lost naive T cells and TCR diversity and gained effector/memory populations. Among patients across the cohort who died, overall survival time showed an inverse correlation with a larger post-nadir drop in TCR diversity. Once the lymphocyte count had reached its nadir, the repertoires of photon-treated patients showed oligoclonal expansion, particularly of CD8+ Temra cells, and this expansion drove the decline in diversity.

In regard to this clone: The antigen it recognizes is unknown. No qualities accompany the bases; no much larger clone lies one base away.

The CDR1 and CDR2 encoded by the germline V gene (reference sequence) are GTSNPN and SVGIG. Here V drops 0 bases and J drops 6 bases, and the junction holds 2 bases not matched to any gene. The CDR3 holds 16 amino acids from the cysteine to the phenylalanine. Solely the CDR3 DNA is kept, with 48 bases framed from the first base. The library was prepared using the immunoSEQ multiplex PCR assay. T cell repertoires were profiled by deep sequencing of rearranged TCR beta loci, alongside multiparametric flow cytometry. This is the immuneACCESS table as TCRdb keeps it, with only in-frame sequences that have V and J called. A part of the clones is gone; compared with another copy, unresolved V genes explain less than half, and the rest is unexplained. For this sample the table gives about 49,000 clones, of which 65% to 85% were detected only once. The biggest ten clones account for 29% of the sample.

The chain couples TRBV30 to TRBJ2-2, with 15 bases aligning to TRBD2. This clonotype was sampled from a man between 50 and 59 years old with gastric cancer. The sequencing used peripheral blood, collected from a patient treated with photon-based radiotherapy. The sequenced DNA is TGTGCCTGGAGTGTACGGACTAGCGGGAGGGCCGGGGAGCTGTTTTTT. Translation gives CAWSVRTSGRAGELFF.